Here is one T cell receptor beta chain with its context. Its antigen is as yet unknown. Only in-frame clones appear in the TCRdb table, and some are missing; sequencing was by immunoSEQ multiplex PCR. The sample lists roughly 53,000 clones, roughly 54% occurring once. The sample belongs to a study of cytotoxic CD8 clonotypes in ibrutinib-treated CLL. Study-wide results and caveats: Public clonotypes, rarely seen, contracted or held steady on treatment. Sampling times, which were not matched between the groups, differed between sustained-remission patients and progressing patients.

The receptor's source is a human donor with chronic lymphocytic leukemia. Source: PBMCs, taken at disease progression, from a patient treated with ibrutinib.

CDR3 DNA sequence: TGTGCCAGCCTAACAAGCGGGACAGATACGCAGTATTTT. Translated, it gives CASLTSGTDTQYF. The chain links TRBV14 to TRBJ2-3; D is perhaps TRBD2 (6 bases). Germline CDR1 reads SGHDN; CDR2 reads FVKESK. CDR3 length: 13 amino acids. Trimming stripped 8 bases from V and 3 bases from J, with 12 bases between.